The sequence of this T cell receptor beta chain was determined in a study of spatial heterogeneity in lung cancer. A word on this clonotype: Its target is not known.

V lost 8 bases and J 7 bases, leaving 17 bases between the germline ends. The CDR3 runs 13 residues. Findings and caveats of the study: Circulating ubiquitous expanded tumor TCRs were observed more frequently at resection than at follow-up.

TCRdb re-derived calls from the 5' RACE reads in MiXCR, one entry per CDR3 protein. The sample shows around 87,000 distinct CDR3 sequences, 9.5% to 15% of them seen only once. Time point denoted: sample taken at primary tumor resection. The donors, about 78 patients with untreated early-stage non-small cell lung cancer, provided the samples. From tumor, nontumor lung or frozen PBMC, whole RNA was taken unsorted for sequencing. The starting material was PBMCs, obtained at surgery. The source of this sequence is a male donor with early-stage non-small cell lung cancer. The rearrangement links TRBV12-3 or TRBV12-4 to TRBJ1-2; a weak D match, TRBD1 (5 bases). The CDR3: CASSAGGRSGYTF. CDR3 DNA: TGTGCCAGCTCCGCTGGGGGGAGATCTGGCTACACCTTC.